This entry describes one T cell receptor beta chain. Generated by immunoSEQ multiplex PCR, the TCRdb table keeps only in-frame clones and is missing some. The table lists tens of thousands of clones, about nine tenths of them singletons. V lost 3 bases and J lost 6; bases outside the gene matches: 19. The germline gives CDR1 LGHNA, CDR2 YSLEER. This CDR3 is 19 amino acids long. The data stem from a study of T cells in tumors and immune-related adverse events. This receptor was identified in a female donor with metastatic renal cell carcinoma. This chain uses TRBV4-3 with TRBJ1-2, with TRBD1 matching 10 bases. The material was lymph node tissue, obtained from a patient treated with anti-PD-1 therapy. The CDR3 loop reads CASSQSGRRTGGVDDGYTF. DNA for the CDR3: TGCGCCAGCAGCCAGTCCGGAAGACGGACAGGGGGGGTGGATGATGGCTACACCTTC.